A single sample is the source of the 20 T cell receptor beta chains below, sequenced in a study of PD-L1 blockade in urothelial cancer. The assay was immunoSEQ multiplex PCR, and TCRdb's table has in-frame clones only and misses some. The table includes fewer than 40,000 clones, 75% to 95% detected once. Source: PBMCs, taken around atezolizumab (anti-PD-L1) treatment. These receptors originate from a man in his 70s with urothelial cancer.

The chain uses TRBV7-8 and TRBJ2-6; TRBD1 might be the D (6 bases). With 5 bases removed from V and 1 base from J, the gap between germline ends came to 15 bases. The CDR3 loop spans 17 amino acids. In germline, CDR1 is SGHVS, CDR2 FQNEAQ. CDR3 in DNA: TGTGCCAGCAGCCCTAGTGAGGGGGAATCTGGGGCCAACGTCCTGACTTTC. Translated: CASSPSEGESGANVLTF.

The chain links TRBV4-2 to TRBJ1-3; 8 bases agree with TRBD1. Germline lookup yields CDR1 LGHNA and CDR2 YNFKEQ. The CDR3 has 20 residues. Germline trimming cut 3 bases from V and 0 bases from J; bases unmatched to any gene: 16. The CDR3 sequence: CASSQKEGTGTGNSGNTIYF. The CDR3 coding sequence is TGTGCCAGCAGCCAGAAAGAGGGGACCGGGACAGGCAACTCTGGAAACACCATATATTTT.

The chain's CDR3 is CASSSRTSASIYEQYF. As DNA, the CDR3 is TGTGCCAGCAGTTCGAGGACTAGCGCCTCGATCTACGAGCAGTACTTC. This chain links TRBV28 with TRBJ2-7, with 9 bases aligning to TRBD2. Germline V gives CDR1 MDHEN, CDR2 SYDVKM. This CDR3 contains 16 residues. Trimming at V came to 4 bases and at J to 3 bases, leaving 10 bases not matched to a gene.

The V gene is TRBV7-7, the J gene TRBJ2-3; D unresolved. This CDR3 has 15 amino acids. V shed 2 bases and J shed 3 bases, with 12 bases lying between them. Germline V gene sequence: CDR1 SSHAT, CDR2 FNYEAQ (reference sequence). In DNA, the CDR3 is TGTGCCAGCAGCTTACTCGGGTCAGAAACAGATACGCAGTATTTT. Translation: CASSLLGSETDTQYF.

This sequence joins TRBV28 and TRBJ2-7; 9 bases are shared with TRBD1. Germline CDR1 and CDR2: MDHEN and SYDVKM. J gave up 5 bases and V 6 bases, and 5 bases lay outside the gene matches. CDR3 length: 13 amino acids. CDR3: CASRRQGVDEQYF. DNA of the CDR3: TGTGCCAGCAGAAGACAGGGGGTAGACGAGCAGTACTTC.

The rearrangement joins TRBV5-1 to TRBJ2-1; 10 bases agree with TRBD1. The CDR3 runs 16 residues. Germline V CDR1 and CDR2: SGHRS, YFSETQ. V lost 0 bases and J lost 4; bases outside the gene matches: 4. The CDR3 DNA reads as TGCGCCAGCAGCTTGGAGACAGGGGGCGCGTACAATGAGCAGTTCTTC. The encoded protein is CASSLETGGAYNEQFF.

This clone appeared a single time. J is TRBJ1-2 and V is TRBV7-2, with no clear D. Germline V gene data show CDR1 as SGHTA and CDR2 as FQGNSA. Deletions cut 0 bases from V and 2 bases from J, with 7 bases between. The CDR3 runs to 14 residues. CDR3: CASSLAPGNYGYTF. CDR3 nucleotides: TGTGCCAGCAGCTTAGCGCCGGGGAACTATGGCTACACCTTC.

The chain carries TRBV29-1 and TRBJ2-7; TRBD1 aligns across 9 bases. The CDR3 has 13 residues. Germline loops: CDR1 SQVTM, CDR2 ANQGSEA. V trimming: 1 base; J trimming: 3 bases; junction bases outside the gene matches: 1. The CDR3 sequence: CSVEGTGVYEQYF. CDR3 bases: TGCAGCGTTGAAGGGACAGGGGTCTACGAGCAGTACTTC.

V gene TRBV15 combines with J gene TRBJ1-4, with 10 bases that match TRBD1. The length of the CDR3 is 17 residues. V lost 3 bases to trimming and J lost 0 bases; unmatched junction nucleotides: 4. CDR1 and CDR2 (germline): LNHNV, YYDKDF (reference sequence). CDR3 sequence reads: CATSSRQGAATNEKLFF. The CDR3 DNA sequence: TGTGCCACCAGCAGCAGACAGGGGGCTGCAACTAATGAAAAACTGTTTTTT.

In its sample, this clone was seen once. The gene calls are TRBV10-3 and TRBJ2-7; D unresolved. The V end lost 9 bases, the J end lost 0 bases, and 15 bases lay between the germline ends. This CDR3 is built from 14 residues. Germline V gene sequence: CDR1 ENHRY, CDR2 SYGVKD. In DNA, the CDR3 is TGTGCCATGCGTTTAAGCAAGAGCTCCTACGAGCAGTACTTC. It codes for CAMRLSKSSYEQYF.

The genes are TRBV19 and TRBJ2-7; a possible D gene is TRBD2 (5 bases). Germline CDR1 is LNHDA and CDR2 is SQIVND (reference sequence). V dropped 0 bases and J dropped 3 bases, with 9 bases sitting between them. The CDR3 consists of 14 residues. Written as DNA, the CDR3 is TGTGCCAGTAGTATAGATGAGCGGAGCTACGAGCAGTACTTC. Translated, it gives CASSIDERSYEQYF.

The rearrangement uses TRBV5-1 and TRBJ2-1; D possibly corresponds to TRBD2 (6 bases). The CDR3 totals 14 residues. The V end was cut by 0 bases, the J end by 5 bases, with 9 bases between. Germline V gene data show CDR1 as SGHRS and CDR2 as YFSETQ. The CDR3 region is CASSLGAGHNEQFF. The CDR3 DNA sequence: TGCGCCAGCAGCTTGGGGGCGGGGCACAATGAGCAGTTCTTC. Complete variable domain (other parts from reference TRBV5-1 and TRBJ2-1): KAGVTQTPRYLIKTRGQQVTLSCSPISGHRSVSWYQQTPGQGLQFLFEYFSETQRNKGNFPGRFSGRQFSNSRSEMNVSTLELGDSALYLCASSLGAGHNEQFFGPGTRLTVL.

The J gene is TRBJ1-5, the V gene TRBV6-6; tentatively, D is TRBD1 (6 bases). V was trimmed by 4 bases and J by 9 bases, leaving 16 bases between them. CDR1 and CDR2 (germline): MNHNY, SVGAGI (reference sequence). The CDR3 contains 14 residues. CDR3 nucleotide sequence: TGTGCCAGCAGTTCCCAGGGGCGAGGTCTGCCCCAGCATTTT. It yields the protein CASSSQGRGLPQHF.

This chain joins TRBV28 and TRBJ2-7; 7 bases agree with TRBD2. The CDR3 runs 14 residues. Trimming removed 10 bases from V and 7 bases from J; junction bases left unmatched: 16. Germline loops: CDR1 MDHEN, CDR2 SYDVKM. The CDR3 region has the DNA TGTGCCACGGTCTCCCGGGGGAAAGCGGGGGAGCAGTACTTC. Its translation is CATVSRGKAGEQYF.

The J gene is TRBJ2-2, the V gene TRBV9; 9 bases line up with TRBD2. The junction had 10 bases not matched to a gene; V was cut back by 0 bases and J by 7 bases. CDR1 and CDR2 (germline): SGDLS, YYNGEE. The CDR3 totals 17 residues. As DNA, the CDR3 is TGTGCCAGCAGCGTAGGGGCGGGAGGGCCTTACATCGGGGAGCTGTTTTTT. Its translation is CASSVGAGGPYIGELFF.

This chain links TRBV19 with TRBJ2-7, with 9 bases identical to TRBD1. The ends lost 7 bases at V and 6 bases at J; junction bases unmatched: 10. The CDR3 is 14 residues long. The germline CDR1 and CDR2 sequences are LNHDA and SQIVND (reference sequence). The CDR3 nucleotides are TGTGCCAGTACCGCCGGGACAGGGACCGCCGAGCAGTACTTC. It yields the protein CASTAGTGTAEQYF.

This clone was seen just once. V is TRBV6-1 and J is TRBJ1-5; no definite D call. The germline V gene encodes CDR1 MNHNS and CDR2 SASEGT. This CDR3 contains 13 residues. Trimming took 2 bases from V and 2 from J, leaving 4 bases between them. CDR3 residues: CASSEFGNQPQHF. CDR3 DNA sequence: TGTGCCAGCAGTGAATTCGGCAATCAGCCCCAGCATTTT.

The chain is built from TRBV5-1 and TRBJ2-1, with TRBD1 matching over 8 bases. V shed 3 bases and J 4 bases; nucleotides not matched to a gene: 6. CDR1 is SGHRS and CDR2 is YFSETQ in the germline V gene. This CDR3 is built from 15 residues. In nucleotides, the CDR3 is TGCGCCAGCAGCTCGACAGGGGAACGGTACAATGAGCAGTTCTTC. Translating gives CASSSTGERYNEQFF.

The rearrangement joins TRBV5-6 to TRBJ1-1, with a weak D call TRBD1 (5 bases). There are 13 residues in the CDR3. Deletions cut 2 bases from V and 4 bases from J, with 9 bases between. From germline, CDR1 is SGHDT and CDR2 YYEEEE. CDR3 DNA sequence: TGTGCCAGCAGCTTAGGGGTATTCACTGAAGCTTTCTTT. It specifies CASSLGVFTEAFF. The complete variable domain, with remaining parts taken from reference TRBV5-6 and TRBJ1-1, reads DAGVTQSPTHLIKTRGQQVTLRCSPKSGHDTVSWYQQALGQGPQFIFQYYEEEERQRGNFPDRFSGHQFPNYSSELNVNALLLGDSALYLCASSLGVFTEAFFGQGTRLTVV.

This clone came up a few times. The gene calls are TRBV20-1 and TRBJ1-1, with D possibly matching TRBD1 (5 bases). This CDR3 has 11 residues. Trimming took 4 bases from V and 7 from J, leaving 10 bases between them. Germline CDR1 is DFQATT and CDR2 is SNEGSKA (reference sequence). This CDR3 reads CSATLGVEAFF. CDR3 coding DNA: TGCAGTGCTACTTTAGGGGTTGAAGCTTTCTTT.